The TCR beta chain described here comes from a study of blood T cell repertoires in COVID-19 (dated by TCRdb to 2018 to 2020). Background for the entire study: Collaborator samples came from the United States, Italy and Spain and covered acute and convalescent phases of COVID-19. The prospective study material was composed of cDNA or gDNA derived from T cells, B-cell-depleted T cells, or PBMCs. The samples were drawn from the first 160 participants of the ongoing ImmuneRACE study and from 1,254 subjects provided by 6 global collaborators. Deeply sampled blood TCRbeta repertoires from subjects exposed to, actively infected with, or recovered from COVID-19 were included in the dataset. The sample metadata nearly always contained a de-identified subject ID, COVID-19 status, age in years and sex. HLA class I and class II types, where available, came from metadata supplied by the sample provider rather than from assay-based typing. The repertoires were released in a freely available public database meant as a resource for research on the immune response to SARS-CoV-2.

The paper as a whole reports these results and caveats: How much clinical and demographic metadata was included differed by source and by participant, and the metadata was provided uncurated.

TCRbeta CDR3 regions were amplified from genomic DNA using the immunoSEQ Assay, a bias-controlled multiplex PCR. Regarding the original processing steps: Nucleated cell counts per sample were estimated from amplification of reference gene primers within the assay. Sequence reads were collapsed and filtered to measure the absolute abundance of every unique TCRbeta CDR3 rearrangement. For each sample, productive Simpson clonality was calculated as the square root of Simpson's diversity index across productive rearrangements. Here the immuneACCESS table is served through TCRdb, limited to in-frame sequences with V and J called. Missing clones are a known gap in these copies; in checked studies unresolved V genes cover under half, and the rest lacks a known reason. V, J and clone size derive from that table, while D and trimming were established from the DNA sequence. This sample lists about 97,000 clones; about nine tenths were detected once. 1.5% to 2% of the sample is in the top ten clones.

Each collaborating institution followed its own protocols to collect whole blood in K2EDTA tubes. For TCRbeta analysis, collaborators shipped samples as frozen whole blood, isolated PBMCs, or DNA extracted from either of those sample types. From a lookup of the germline V gene, CDR1 and CDR2 are SNHLY and FYNNEI. Measured from the cysteine to the phenylalanine, the CDR3 is 14 residues long. Just CDR3 DNA is preserved here, 42 bases in frame from base 1. V loses 3 bases at its end and J loses 4 bases; junction bases beyond the gene matches: 3. As concerns this clone: Its antigen is still unknown. No much larger clone is present one base from it, and per-base qualities are unavailable.

Recombination linked TRBV2 to TRBJ1-1; TRBD1 lines up with 9 middle nucleotides. The sequence was obtained from a man aged 55 to 70 with acute or convalescent COVID-19. The sample comprised peripheral blood. The sequenced DNA: TGTGCCAGCAGTGAGACAGGGGGGCTCACTGAAGCTTTCTTT. This gives the protein CASSETGGLTEAFF.